This T cell receptor beta chain was identified in a study of cytomegalovirus exposure and HLA in healthy donors. Germline loops: CDR1 LGHNA, CDR2 YNFKEQ. The J segment lost 8 bases and the V segment lost 0 bases, leaving 9 bases of the junction unmatched. This CDR3 is built from 16 residues. Unrecorded immune exposures were likely, despite nominal health at sampling. Primers included in the PCR were 60 Vbeta and 13 Jbeta primers. The protocol was immunoSEQ multiplex PCR, while the TCRdb copy is restricted to in-frame clones and leaves out a portion. The sample holds approximately 30,000 clones. Specimen: PBMCs. The source is a man in his forties in good health and CMV-seronegative. The chain links TRBV4-2 to TRBJ2-4; 8 bases agree with TRBD1. The CDR3 coding sequence is TGTGCCAGCAGCCAAGAGGGTCCAGGGGGCATATACATTCAGTACTTC. This encodes CASSQEGPGGIYIQYF.